The source of this TCR beta chain is a study of cytomegalovirus exposure and HLA in healthy donors. Overall study results and limits: A later analysis reportedly identified an Asian-associated ancestry cluster as carrying fewer N-insertions than the approximately 640-donor mean.

This clone was counted between two and nine times. What it binds is not known. The donors comprised healthy bone marrow donors. The V gene end was trimmed by 2 bases and the J gene end by 1 base; junction bases not matched to a gene: 5. The CDR3 is 16 amino acids. The germline V gene has CDR1 MNHEY and CDR2 SVGAGI. The PCR used 60 Vbeta and 13 Jbeta primers. Authors' processing steps: Later work found around 80 million unique TCR beta chains, with 10 million to 14 million shared. The repertoire was sequenced with immunoSEQ multiplex PCR; TCRdb's copy has only in-frame clones and lacks some. V and J calls and clone size are as listed in that table; D and trimming were resolved from the DNA. The table records 95,000 to 100,000 clones, approximately 74% of them present only once.

The J gene is TRBJ1-2, the V gene TRBV6-5; 9 bases match TRBD1. The sequencing input was PBMCs. The receptor's source is a woman between 35 and 50 years old in good health and CMV-seronegative. The CDR3 loop is CASSYTTGGLNYGYTF. The CDR3 nucleotides are TGTGCCAGCAGTTACACGACAGGGGGGCTTAACTATGGCTACACCTTC.